This entry describes one T cell receptor beta chain. Blood libraries mostly used approximately 450 ng genomic DNA, six replicates each. The table came from immunoSEQ multiplex PCR; TCRdb's copy has only in-frame clones and leaves some out. This sample yields under 15,000 clones, of which roughly 71% are seen a single time; 2.5% to 3.5% belongs to the top ten. These data belong to a study of neoadjuvant anti-PD-1 for oral cavity cancer. The time point is: after neoadjuvant nivolumab, at surgical resection. No culture or expansion preceded analysis of these blood cells. The receptor was isolated from a person between 40 and 80 years old with oral cavity squamous cell carcinoma. Material: PBMCs, obtained after nivolumab (anti-PD-1) treatment.

The CDR3 is CASSLMWAGGPREQYF. In DNA form, the CDR3 reads TGTGCCAGCAGCTTAATGTGGGCGGGAGGGCCCCGCGAGCAGTACTTC. The rearrangement uses TRBV7-2 and TRBJ2-7, with 9 bases that match TRBD2. Trimming removed 2 bases from V and 6 bases from J; junction bases left unmatched: 11. This CDR3 spans 16 amino acids. Germline V gene lookup returns CDR1 SGHTA and CDR2 FQGNSA.